This TCR beta chain was observed in a study of cytomegalovirus exposure and HLA in healthy donors. Study details: One earlier analysis, a look at some 180 million T cells, found some 120 million unique TCR beta sequences.

On this clone: Its antigen is not identified.

The study, taken as a whole, reports: Altogether, 160 or so TCR beta chains were recorded as cytomegalovirus-associated. Later work found most CMV-associated TCR beta chains apparently HLA-restricted.

It was with 60 Vbeta and 13 Jbeta primers that the PCR ran. Clones were sequenced by immunoSEQ multiplex PCR, and TCRdb holds only the in-frame ones, with some missing. Listed are 90,000 to 130,000 clones; roughly 3.5% falls within the top ten. Trimming left V 5 bases short and J 8 bases short, with 15 bases between. The CDR3 totals 14 residues. CDR1 and CDR2 (germline): SEHNR, FQNEAQ (reference sequence). As for the donors, each was a healthy bone marrow donor. The V call is TRBV7-9, the J call TRBJ1-4, with D maybe TRBD1 (5 bases). The sample taken for sequencing was PBMCs. The source is a man younger than 45 in good health and CMV-seronegative. The CDR3 DNA is TGTGCCAGCAGCCCTACCCAGGGAAACGAAAAACTGTTTTTT. Protein: CASSPTQGNEKLFF.